The next 30 T cell receptor beta chains were all read from a single sample in a study of T cell responses to AZD1222 COVID-19 vaccine. Data came from immunoSEQ multiplex PCR; TCRdb stores just in-frame clones and leaves some out. The table lists 99,000 or so clones, 82% of them singletons, with more than 4.5% in the top ten. The sequencing used peripheral blood, collected on day 0 of AZD1222 vaccination. All receptors derive from an adult in good health.

The chain uses TRBV20-1 and TRBJ1-5; tentatively, D is TRBD1 (6 bases). The CDR3 has 16 residues. Deletions cut 3 bases from V and 3 bases from J, with 18 bases between. CDR1 and CDR2 from the germline V gene are DFQATT and SNEGSKA (reference sequence). Here the CDR3 reads CSASRGGRVDNQPQHF. CDR3 coding DNA: TGCAGTGCTAGTCGAGGGGGGAGGGTAGACAATCAGCCCCAGCATTTT.

The sample holds one count of this clone. The genes are TRBV5-1 and TRBJ1-2; possible D gene TRBD1, 5 bases. V lost 2 bases and J 8 bases, leaving 13 bases between the germline ends. There are 13 residues in the CDR3. CDR1 is SGHRS, CDR2 YFSETQ, per germline. The chain's CDR3 is CASSFGTEDGYTF. The CDR3, as DNA: TGCGCCAGCAGCTTCGGGACGGAGGACGGCTACACCTTC.

V gene TRBV2 combines with J gene TRBJ2-7; TRBD1 matches 7 bases. The V gene end was trimmed by 6 bases and the J gene end by 3 bases; junction bases not matched to a gene: 8. CDR1 is SNHLY, CDR2 FYNNEI, per germline. CDR3 length: 14 residues. Here the CDR3 DNA reads TGTGCCAGCAGATTAGACAGGGTAAGCTACGAGCAGTACTTC. Translated: CASRLDRVSYEQYF.

The genes are TRBV19 and TRBJ1-5; D ambiguous. The V and J ends lost 6 bases and 2 bases respectively, with 11 bases between them. Per germline, CDR1 LNHDA and CDR2 SQIVND (reference sequence). This CDR3 has 14 residues. CDR3 sequence reads: CASRASRGNQPQHF. As DNA, the CDR3 is TGTGCCAGTAGAGCCTCGAGGGGCAATCAGCCCCAGCATTTT.

The CDR3 reads CASSLGGGTEVTF. The CDR3 nucleotides read TGTGCCAGCAGCTTAGGGGGAGGGACCGAGGTCACCTTC. The J gene is TRBJ1-2, the V gene TRBV11-2; possibly TRBD1 for D (5 bases). Trimming cost V 1 base and J 13 bases, with 16 bases left between them. This CDR3 spans 13 amino acids. Germline values: CDR1 SGHAT, CDR2 FQNNGV.

The table lists this clone with a count of one. The chain employs TRBV4-3 and TRBJ2-1, with 7 nucleotides matching TRBD2. Per germline, CDR1 LGHNA and CDR2 YSLEER. Trimming at V came to 1 base and at J to 4 bases, leaving 4 bases not matched to a gene. The CDR3 consists of 15 residues. The CDR3: CASSQVSGEYNEQFF. The CDR3 nucleotides are TGCGCCAGCAGCCAAGTCAGCGGGGAGTACAATGAGCAGTTCTTC.

The CDR3 here is CASSDWGTGGPVTITGELFF. The CDR3 coding sequence is TGTGCCAGCAGTGATTGGGGGACAGGGGGCCCCGTTACCATTACCGGGGAGCTGTTTTTT. The chain links TRBV6-1 to TRBJ2-2; 12 bases match TRBD1. J was trimmed by 5 bases and V by 3 bases; bases with no gene match: 16. This CDR3 has 20 residues. The germline gives CDR1 MNHNS, CDR2 SASEGT.

This chain joins TRBV7-9 and TRBJ2-7, with D possibly being TRBD1 (6 bases). Trimming removed 3 bases at V and 0 bases at J, with 15 bases between. This CDR3 is built from 16 residues. CDR1 is SEHNR, CDR2 FQNEAQ, per germline (reference sequence). CDR3 nucleotide sequence: TGTGCCAGCAGCTTGGCAGGGGTTTGGAGCTCCTACGAGCAGTACTTC. The encoded protein is CASSLAGVWSSYEQYF.

J is TRBJ1-1 and V is TRBV19, with 8 bases identical to TRBD1. Germline V gene sequence: CDR1 LNHDA, CDR2 SQIVND (reference sequence). The ends lost 2 bases at V and 9 bases at J; junction bases unmatched: 5. The CDR3 covers 13 residues. CDR3 loop: CASSIWAGGKAFF. The CDR3 DNA reads TGTGCCAGTAGTATATGGGCAGGGGGCAAAGCTTTCTTT.

The genes are TRBV24-1 and TRBJ2-6; weak D call: TRBD1 (6 bases). CDR1 and CDR2 from the germline V gene are KGHDR and SFDVKD. V shed 5 bases and J shed 2 bases, with 15 bases lying between them. CDR3 size: 17 residues. CDR3 coding DNA: TGTGCCACCAGTGCCTTTAAACAGGGAACTGGGGCCAACGTCCTGACTTTC. Amino acids: CATSAFKQGTGANVLTF.

The chain links TRBV5-1 to TRBJ2-2, with no clear D. V lost 4 bases and J lost 0, with 10 bases in between. This CDR3 region has 15 residues. CDR1 SGHRS and CDR2 YFSETQ come from the germline V gene. The CDR3 sequence is CASSLQATNTGELFF. In nucleotides, the CDR3 is TGCGCCAGCAGCCTCCAGGCCACGAACACCGGGGAGCTGTTTTTT.

For the CDR3, the DNA is TGTGCCAGCAGTTCTCAACCCGGAGTAAACTATGGCTACACCTTC. This sequence encodes CASSSQPGVNYGYTF. The chain has TRBV6-5 and TRBJ1-2; D gene uncertain. There are 15 residues in the CDR3. Deletions cut 4 bases from V and 2 bases from J, with 14 bases between. Germline CDR1 and CDR2: MNHEY and SVGAGI.

This clone was observed a handful of times. J is TRBJ1-1 and V is TRBV18, with 7 bases matching TRBD1. V dropped 6 bases and J dropped 4; count of bases not matched to a gene: 14. The CDR3 is made up of 16 amino acids. Germline lookup yields CDR1 KGHSH and CDR2 LQKENI. The CDR3 sequence is CASSERQGDLGTEAFF. CDR3 DNA: TGTGCCAGCTCCGAAAGACAGGGTGATTTGGGCACTGAAGCTTTCTTT.

CDR3 sequence: CASSRLQVETQYF. CDR3 DNA sequence: TGTGCCAGCAGTCGATTGCAAGTGGAGACCCAGTACTTC. The V call is TRBV6-2 or TRBV6-3, the J call TRBJ2-5, with no clear D. V lost 5 bases to trimming and J lost 5 bases, with 12 bases between them. CDR1 and CDR2 (germline): MNHEY, SVGEGT. The CDR3 consists of 13 residues.

The V call is TRBV4-1, the J call TRBJ2-3; 9 bases fit TRBD2. V trimming: 4 bases; J trimming: 4 bases; junction bases outside the gene matches: 12. CDR1 and CDR2 from the germline V gene are MGHRA and YSYEKL. The CDR3 is 17 residues long. The CDR3 DNA sequence: TGCGCCAGCAGCCGCAGGGCGGGACTAGCTTTTGCAGATACGCAGTATTTT. It yields the protein CASSRRAGLAFADTQYF.

The chain uses TRBV7-9 and TRBJ2-3, with D tentatively TRBD2 (5 bases). This CDR3 has 14 amino acids. Trimming removed 4 bases from V and 0 bases from J, with 8 bases in between. The germline gives CDR1 SEHNR, CDR2 FQNEAQ (reference sequence). CDR3 in amino acids: CASSSTTSTDTQYF. The CDR3 DNA reads TGTGCCAGCAGCTCGACTACTAGCACAGATACGCAGTATTTT.

This chain uses TRBV7-9 with TRBJ1-2; the D gene is possibly TRBD1 (6 bases). The CDR3 has 14 amino acids. The V and J ends lost 3 bases and 2 bases respectively, with 10 bases between them. The V gene's germline CDR1 is SEHNR and CDR2 FQNEAQ (reference sequence). This CDR3 reads CASSFIGGNYGYTF. As DNA, the CDR3 is TGTGCCAGCAGCTTTATTGGGGGCAACTATGGCTACACCTTC.

This clone was found once. The gene calls are TRBV9 and TRBJ1-1; TRBD1 aligns across 8 bases. This CDR3 is built from 16 residues. The junction had 7 bases not matched to a gene; V was cut back by 0 bases and J by 3 bases. Germline values: CDR1 SGDLS, CDR2 YYNGEE. The CDR3 loop is CASSVGAQGAHTEAFF. The CDR3 DNA is TGTGCCAGCAGCGTAGGGGCCCAGGGGGCTCACACTGAAGCTTTCTTT.

V and J are TRBV2 and TRBJ1-5; D gene unclear. Trimming cost V 7 bases and J 4 bases, with 14 bases left between them. Per germline, CDR1 SNHLY and CDR2 FYNNEI. This CDR3 has 14 residues. The CDR3 protein is CASKEEAWNQPQHF. Written as DNA, the CDR3 is TGTGCCAGCAAGGAGGAGGCATGGAATCAGCCCCAGCATTTT.

The rearrangement uses TRBV7-2 and TRBJ2-2; 11 bases line up with TRBD2. CDR3 length equals 15 residues. V was pared by 3 bases and J by 8 bases, with 5 bases of the junction left unmatched. Germline values: CDR1 SGHTA, CDR2 FQGNSA. CDR3 nucleotide sequence: TGTGCCAGCAGCTTTCTAGCGGGGGGCGTGGGGGAGCTGTTTTTT. It encodes CASSFLAGGVGELFF. Variable domain in full (rest from reference TRBV7-2 and TRBJ2-2): GAGVSQSPSNKVTEKGKDVELRCDPISGHTALYWYRQSLGQGLEFLIYFQGNSAPDKSGLPSDRFSAERTGGSVSTLTIQRTQQEDSAVYLCASSFLAGGVGELFFGEGSRLTVL.

The V gene is TRBV9, the J gene TRBJ2-3; no clear D gene. Germline CDR1 reads SGDLS; CDR2 reads YYNGEE. Trimming removed 0 bases from V and 4 bases from J, with 6 bases in between. The CDR3 runs to 13 residues. As DNA, the CDR3 is TGTGCCAGCAGCGTAGAGCAGCCAGATACGCAGTATTTT. Protein sequence: CASSVEQPDTQYF.

V and J are TRBV5-1 and TRBJ2-7; 7 positions match TRBD1. There are 14 residues in the CDR3. The trim removed 0 bases at V and 3 bases at J, leaving 3 bases unmatched. Germline CDR1 and CDR2: SGHRS and YFSETQ. The CDR3, as DNA: TGCGCCAGCAGCTTGGATCCAGGGGGCTACGAGCAGTACTTC. It is translated as CASSLDPGGYEQYF.

The chain combines TRBV5-1 with TRBJ1-1; D might be TRBD1 (5 bases). The germline CDR1 and CDR2 sequences are SGHRS and YFSETQ. CDR3 size: 15 residues. V dropped 3 bases and J dropped 3 bases, with 15 bases sitting between them. CDR3 in DNA: TGCGCCAGCAGCTCCCTCCCAGGGCCCGACACTGAAGCTTTCTTT. Translating it yields CASSSLPGPDTEAFF.

The CDR3 sequence: CASSLRGGSEAFF. The CDR3 DNA reads TGTGCCAGCAGCCTACGGGGGGGCAGTGAAGCTTTCTTT. The chain recombines TRBV4-2 with TRBJ1-1, with a weak D call TRBD1 (6 bases). CDR1 and CDR2 from the germline V gene are LGHNA and YNFKEQ. With 4 bases removed from V and 7 bases from J, the gap between germline ends came to 13 bases. This CDR3 comprises 13 residues.

J is TRBJ2-1 and V is TRBV10-3, with TRBD1 matching over 10 bases. Germline V CDR1 and CDR2: ENHRY, SYGVKD. The CDR3 contains 16 residues. Trimming cost V 6 bases and J 3 bases; bases outside gene matches: 8. The CDR3 DNA reads TGTGCCATCAGCAAGACAGGGGGCGGCAACTACAATGAGCAGTTCTTC. This gives the protein CAISKTGGGNYNEQFF.

In this sample, this clone turned up once. The CDR3 DNA is TGTGCCATCACTCAAGGGGGAGGGTCTGAAGCTTTCTTT. Protein: CAITQGGGSEAFF. V usage is TRBV10-3 and J usage is TRBJ1-1; D may be TRBD1 (6 bases). Trimming removed 7 bases at V and 6 bases at J, with 15 bases between. Germline V gene sequence: CDR1 ENHRY, CDR2 SYGVKD. The CDR3 totals 13 residues.

This clone was detected a few times. The V gene is TRBV7-3, the J gene TRBJ2-7; possible D gene TRBD2, 6 bases. The CDR3 consists of 15 residues. Trimming shortened V by 6 bases and J by 4 bases, and 19 bases separated the two germline ends. Per the germline V gene, CDR1 is SGHTA and CDR2 is FQGTGA. The CDR3 DNA reads as TGTGCCAGCAGTCATGCCTCGGGACTGCTTTACGAGCAGTACTTC. Translating gives CASSHASGLLYEQYF. Filled out from reference TRBV7-3 and TRBJ2-7, the complete variable domain reads GAGVSQTPSNKVTEKGKYVELRCDPISGHTALYWYRQSLGQGPEFLIYFQGTGAADDSGLPNDRFFAVRPEGSVSTLKIQRTERGDSAVYLCASSHASGLLYEQYFGPGTRLTVT.

V and J are TRBV7-2 and TRBJ1-6; D may be TRBD1 (6 bases). V shed 3 bases and J shed 5 bases, with 14 bases lying between them. Germline V gene sequence: CDR1 SGHTA, CDR2 FQGNSA. This CDR3 region has 16 residues. CDR3 amino acids: CASSFRGHENNSPLHF. The CDR3 DNA is TGTGCCAGCAGCTTCAGGGGACACGAGAATAATTCACCCCTCCACTTT.

J is TRBJ1-3 and V is TRBV19; D gene uncertain. CDR1 and CDR2 from the germline V gene are LNHDA and SQIVND (reference sequence). Trimming removed 0 bases from V and 4 bases from J, with 7 bases in between. The CDR3 loop spans 14 amino acids. In DNA form, the CDR3 reads TGTGCCAGTAGTATAGATTTTTTCGGAAACACCATATATTTT. As protein: CASSIDFFGNTIYF.

This clone was counted once. The chain uses TRBV5-4 and TRBJ1-2; no firm D call. The germline V gene has CDR1 SGHNT and CDR2 YYREEE (reference sequence). Trimming pared 5 bases from V and 5 bases from J, leaving 16 bases between. This CDR3 has 14 residues. CDR3 coding DNA: TGTGCCAGCAGAGACCGGACGGATAGATATGGCTACACCTTC. It codes for CASRDRTDRYGYTF. Full variable domain (outside the CDR3, taken from reference TRBV5-4 and TRBJ1-2): ETGVTQSPTHLIKTRGQQVTLRCSSQSGHNTVSWYQQALGQGPQFIFQYYREEENGRGNFPPRFSGLQFPNYSSELNVNALELDDSALYLCASRDRTDRYGYTFGSGTRLTVV.